The 22 T cell receptor beta chains listed next were all sequenced from one sample in a study of T cells after somatic rescue of genetic block. Clones were sequenced by immunoSEQ multiplex PCR, and TCRdb holds only the in-frame ones, with some missing. The profile covers 60,000 to 75,000 clones, with 90% to 95% appearing a single time and about 3% taken by the ten largest. Sequencing was performed on peripheral blood mononuclear cells (PBMCs). These receptors were obtained from a man aged 40-49 years.

This chain connects TRBV7-8 to TRBJ1-5; the D gene is possibly TRBD1 (5 bases). V dropped 3 bases and J dropped 5 bases, with 14 bases sitting between them. The CDR3 totals 15 residues. Germline CDR1 SGHVS, CDR2 FQNEAQ. CDR3 nucleotide sequence: TGTGCCAGCAGCTTGAGGGGCAGGAGGCATCAGCCCCAGCATTTT. Amino acid sequence: CASSLRGRRHQPQHF.

The chain employs TRBV6-5 and TRBJ2-1; D possibly corresponds to TRBD1 (6 bases). V lost 2 bases and J lost 9, with 14 bases in between. The CDR3 is 14 amino acids. CDR1 and CDR2 from the germline V gene are MNHEY and SVGAGI. CDR3 sequence reads: CASSYNDRSGEQFF. The CDR3 DNA sequence: TGTGCCAGCAGTTACAACGACAGGAGTGGTGAGCAGTTCTTC.

This chain connects TRBV6-1 to TRBJ1-5, with 9 bases aligning to TRBD1. Trimming at V came to 8 bases and at J to 9 bases, leaving 5 bases not matched to a gene. The CDR3 runs 12 residues. Germline loops: CDR1 MNHNS, CDR2 SASEGT. The CDR3 here is CASSGQGGPQHF. In DNA form, the CDR3 reads TGTGCCAGCTCGGGACAGGGAGGGCCCCAGCATTTT.

This chain links TRBV5-4 with TRBJ2-3, with D perhaps given as TRBD1 or TRBD2 (5 bases each). Germline V lookup: CDR1 SGHNT, CDR2 YYREEE (reference sequence). With 1 base removed from V and 0 bases from J, the gap between germline ends came to 12 bases. The CDR3 consists of 16 residues. DNA of the CDR3: TGTGCCAGCAGCTTGCGGGGCGTTTCTAGCACAGATACGCAGTATTTT. It specifies CASSLRGVSSTDTQYF.

A single count supports this clone. The genes are TRBV6-5 and TRBJ2-7; D may be TRBD1 or TRBD2 (5 bases each). From germline, CDR1 is MNHEY and CDR2 SVGAGI. V was shortened by 0 bases and J by 3 bases, with 12 bases between the two germline ends. The CDR3 has 15 amino acids. The CDR3 reads CASSYSTGPNYEQYF. CDR3 sequence (DNA): TGTGCCAGCAGTTACTCGACGGGGCCAAACTACGAGCAGTACTTC.

The chain links TRBV5-1 to TRBJ2-1; 8 nucleotides align to TRBD1. This CDR3 comprises 16 residues. Germline V gene lookup returns CDR1 SGHRS and CDR2 YFSETQ. The junction had 6 bases not matched to a gene; V was cut back by 0 bases and J by 4 bases. CDR3 in amino acids: CASSLAGDRRYNEQFF. The CDR3, as DNA: TGCGCCAGCAGCTTGGCCGGGGACAGGCGATACAATGAGCAGTTCTTC. The full variable domain, with the rest looked up from reference TRBV5-1 and TRBJ2-1, is KAGVTQTPRYLIKTRGQQVTLSCSPISGHRSVSWYQQTPGQGLQFLFEYFSETQRNKGNFPGRFSGRQFSNSRSEMNVSTLELGDSALYLCASSLAGDRRYNEQFFGPGTRLTVL.

The chain couples TRBV10-3 to TRBJ2-1; no definite D call. In germline, CDR1 is ENHRY, CDR2 SYGVKD. The CDR3 sequence is 13 residues long. Between the trimmed V and J ends, which lost 3 bases and 3 bases, there was a span of 6 bases. The CDR3 DNA follows: TGTGCCATCAGTGATTCCAGCTACAATGAGCAGTTCTTC. It translates to CAISDSSYNEQFF.

The chain recombines TRBV28 with TRBJ2-7, with D uncertain. This CDR3 contains 13 residues. Germline V CDR1 and CDR2: MDHEN, SYDVKM. V lost 4 bases and J 2 bases, leaving 9 bases between the germline ends. CDR3 sequence (DNA): TGTGCCAGCAGTTACACGGCTCCCTACGAGCAGTACTTC. As protein: CASSYTAPYEQYF. The variable domain in full, with the rest retrieved from reference TRBV28 and TRBJ2-7, is DVKVTQSSRYLVKRTGEKVFLECVQDMDHENMFWYRQDPGLGLRLIYFSYDVKMKEKGDIPEGYSVSREKKERFSLILESASTNQTSMYLCASSYTAPYEQYFGPGTRLTVT.

V and J are TRBV2 and TRBJ1-5; a possible D gene is TRBD1 (6 bases). The length of the CDR3 is 12 residues. CDR1 and CDR2 from the germline V gene are SNHLY and FYNNEI. V lost 4 bases, J lost 11 bases, and 12 bases lay in between. CDR3 DNA: TGTGCCAGCAGTGCCCGAGGGGGTGCCCAGCATTTT. Protein product: CASSARGGAQHF.

The V call is TRBV2, the J call TRBJ1-6, with D uncertain. CDR1 is SNHLY and CDR2 is FYNNEI in the germline V gene. CDR3 length: 15 residues. V gave up 6 bases and J gave up 5 bases, with 14 bases separating them. CDR3 sequence (DNA): TGTGCCAGCAGGAGAAATGGAGTTGATAATTCACCCCTCCACTTT. Its translation is CASRRNGVDNSPLHF.

The rearrangement links TRBV28 to TRBJ2-1; a possible D gene is TRBD2 (7 bases). V was clipped by 9 bases and J by 3 bases, with 12 bases between them. The CDR3 spans 13 residues. The germline V gene has CDR1 MDHEN and CDR2 SYDVKM. CDR3 sequence (DNA): TGTGCCAGTTCGGGGGGACACTACAATGAGCAGTTCTTC. It yields the protein CASSGGHYNEQFF.

V usage is TRBV5-4 and J usage is TRBJ1-2; D unresolved. This CDR3 is 13 amino acids long. Germline assignment: CDR1 SGHNT and CDR2 YYREEE (reference sequence). V shed 1 base and J shed 1 base, with 5 bases lying between them. The CDR3 nucleotides read TGTGCCAGCAGCTTGCAATATAACTATGGCTACACCTTC. It specifies CASSLQYNYGYTF.

This clone was seen just once. The V and J genes are TRBV7-9 and TRBJ1-2; D ambiguous. Germline values: CDR1 SEHNR, CDR2 FQNEAQ (reference sequence). This CDR3 contains 15 residues. The V gene lost 3 bases and the J gene lost 0 bases, with 11 bases spanning the gap. CDR3 sequence: CASSFGIGANYGYTF. In DNA form, the CDR3 reads TGTGCCAGCAGCTTTGGTATAGGAGCTAACTATGGCTACACCTTC.

The chain carries TRBV27 and TRBJ2-4; 8 bases match TRBD1. Per germline, CDR1 MNHEY and CDR2 SMNVEV (reference sequence). V lost 6 bases and J lost 3; bases outside the gene matches: 7. The CDR3 length is 15 residues. The CDR3 bases are TGTGCCAGCAGCTCCCCGGACAGGGACAAAAACATTCAGTACTTC. This encodes CASSSPDRDKNIQYF.

Note on this clone: At one end, the junction sequence differs from germline, possibly due to a read error. The chain combines TRBV4-2 with TRBJ2-1, with D possibly matching TRBD2 (6 bases). The CDR3 has 12 residues. Germline CDR1 LGHNA, CDR2 YNFKEQ. CDR3 sequence: CASSQVQGLLVF. Here the CDR3 DNA reads TGTGCCAGCAGCCAAGTTCAGGGACTTTTGGTCTTC.

The chain is built from TRBV6-1 and TRBJ1-1; D not resolved. Germline loops: CDR1 MNHNS, CDR2 SASEGT. V dropped 6 bases and J dropped 4 bases, with 18 bases sitting between them. The CDR3 consists of 15 residues. In DNA, the CDR3 is TGTGCCAGCAGACCGCGAGGCCTGAGGATCACTGAAGCTTTCTTT. Its translation is CASRPRGLRITEAFF.

The rearrangement uses TRBV5-1 and TRBJ1-4; D is uncertain. Looked up from germline, CDR1 is SGHRS and CDR2 is YFSETQ. Trimming removed 5 bases at V and 1 base at J, with 3 bases between. The CDR3 sequence is 12 residues long. Written as DNA, the CDR3 is TGCGCCAGCAGGGAAACTAATGAAAAACTGTTTTTT. This codes for CASRETNEKLFF.

This rearrangement joins TRBV18 to TRBJ1-1; D call uncertain. The V and J ends lost 2 bases and 2 bases respectively, with 3 bases between them. This CDR3 contains 12 residues. Germline V CDR1 and CDR2: KGHSH, LQKENI. Here the CDR3 DNA reads TGTGCCAGCTCACCAGACAACACTGAAGCTTTCTTT. Protein product: CASSPDNTEAFF. The full variable domain, in which reference TRBV18 and TRBJ1-1 provide the parts outside the CDR3, is NAGVMQNPRHLVRRRGQEARLRCSPMKGHSHVYWYRQLPEEGLKFMVYLQKENIIDESGMPKERFSAEFPKEGPSILRIQQVVRGDSAAYFCASSPDNTEAFFGQGTRLTVV.

This clone was observed a single time. The chain is built from TRBV10-3 and TRBJ2-7; TRBD1 aligns across 7 bases. The CDR3 has 16 amino acids. Trimming removed 3 bases from V and 0 bases from J; junction bases left unmatched: 8. Germline loops: CDR1 ENHRY, CDR2 SYGVKD. The chain's CDR3 is CAISDTGTANSYEQYF. CDR3 nucleotides: TGTGCCATCAGTGATACCGGGACAGCGAACTCCTACGAGCAGTACTTC.

V and J are TRBV9 and TRBJ1-2, with TRBD1 matching over 8 bases. Trimming cost V 3 bases and J 8 bases; bases outside gene matches: 9. CDR1 is SGDLS, CDR2 YYNGEE, per germline. CDR3 size: 14 residues. As DNA, the CDR3 is TGTGCCAGCAGCGCCAGACAGGGGCTGGAAGGCTACACCTTC. Translated, it gives CASSARQGLEGYTF.

This sequence joins TRBV6-6 and TRBJ1-1; no clear D. Germline-derived CDR1 and CDR2 are MNHNY and SVGAGI (reference sequence). Trimming removed 8 bases from V and 0 bases from J, with 19 bases in between. The CDR3 runs 16 residues. CDR3 nucleotides: TGTGCCAGCTGGGAATTAGGGCGTATGTTGAACACTGAAGCTTTCTTT. Amino acid sequence: CASWELGRMLNTEAFF.

The CDR3 is CASSEGGGSEQYF. CDR3 DNA sequence: TGTGCCAGCAGCGAAGGCGGGGGGTCCGAGCAGTACTTC. This sequence joins TRBV7-3 and TRBJ2-7, with TRBD2 identical over 8 bases. The CDR3 contains 13 residues. V shed 5 bases, J shed 6 bases, and the junction held 6 bases outside the gene matches. Germline CDR1 and CDR2: SGHTA and FQGTGA.